This entry features one T cell receptor (beta chain) sequence. Its matching antigen is unknown. 60 Vbeta and 13 Jbeta primers were used in PCR. Assay: immunoSEQ multiplex PCR; the TCRdb copy retains only in-frame clones and omits some. The table records over 55,000 clones, approximately 87% of them present only once. The data were taken from a study of cytomegalovirus exposure and HLA in healthy donors. Whole-study results and caveats: Presence/absence analyses assumed roughly uniform sequencing depth across donors, which may not hold. An ancestry cluster, one associated with Asian ancestry, reportedly showed fewer N-insertions than the approximately 650-donor mean in a later analysis. Several top significant clusters appeared, in a later analysis, to be linked to common viral pathogens. Through in vitro validation, three CMV-associated chains were shown to be specific for CMV antigens.

Input material: PBMCs. The clonotype was recovered from a man younger than 35 in good health and CMV-seronegative.

The CDR3 DNA reads TGTGCTGCCGGGACAGGGTCCCCGATGAACGAAAAACTGTTTTTT. It codes for CAAGTGSPMNEKLFF. This chain joins TRBV30 and TRBJ1-4, with 9 bases aligning to TRBD1. Germline V gene data show CDR1 as GTSNPN and CDR2 as SVGIG (reference sequence). The CDR3 has 15 amino acids.